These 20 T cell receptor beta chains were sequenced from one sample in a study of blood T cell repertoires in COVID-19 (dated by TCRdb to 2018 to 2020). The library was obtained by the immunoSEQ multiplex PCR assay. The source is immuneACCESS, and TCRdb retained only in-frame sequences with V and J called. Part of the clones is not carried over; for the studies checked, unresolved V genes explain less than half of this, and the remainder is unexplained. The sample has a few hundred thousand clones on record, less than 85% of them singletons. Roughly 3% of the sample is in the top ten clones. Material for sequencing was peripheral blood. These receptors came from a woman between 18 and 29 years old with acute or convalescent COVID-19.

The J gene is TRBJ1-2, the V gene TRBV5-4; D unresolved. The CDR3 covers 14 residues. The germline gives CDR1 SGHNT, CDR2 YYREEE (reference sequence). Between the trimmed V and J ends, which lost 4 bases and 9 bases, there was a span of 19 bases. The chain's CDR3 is CASSLRANPIRYTF. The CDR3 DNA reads TGTGCCAGCAGCCTACGCGCGAATCCCATCCGCTACACCTTC.

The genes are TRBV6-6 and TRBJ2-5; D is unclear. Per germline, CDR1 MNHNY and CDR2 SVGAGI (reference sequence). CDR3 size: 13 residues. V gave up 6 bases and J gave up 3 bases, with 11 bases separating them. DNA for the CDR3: TGTGCCAGCAGGAATCAGATGGAAGAGACCCAGTACTTC. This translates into CASRNQMEETQYF.

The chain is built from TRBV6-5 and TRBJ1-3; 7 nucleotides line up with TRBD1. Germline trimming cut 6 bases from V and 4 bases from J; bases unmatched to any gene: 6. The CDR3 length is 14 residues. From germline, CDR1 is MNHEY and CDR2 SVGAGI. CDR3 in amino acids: CASSATGVGNTIYF. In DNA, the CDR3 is TGTGCCAGCAGCGCAACAGGGGTCGGAAACACCATATATTTT.

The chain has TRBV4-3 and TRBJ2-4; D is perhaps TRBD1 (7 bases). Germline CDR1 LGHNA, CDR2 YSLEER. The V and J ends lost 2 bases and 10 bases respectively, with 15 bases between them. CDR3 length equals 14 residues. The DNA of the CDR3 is TGCGCCAGCAGCCAACGGCAGGGGGGCTTTATTCAGTACTTC. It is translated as CASSQRQGGFIQYF.

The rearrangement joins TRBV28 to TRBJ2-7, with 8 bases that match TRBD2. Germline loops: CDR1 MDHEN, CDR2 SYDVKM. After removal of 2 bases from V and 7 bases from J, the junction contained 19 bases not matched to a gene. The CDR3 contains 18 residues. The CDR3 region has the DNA TGTGCCAGCAGTTTAACGGGGGCCGTTGCGGGAGGCCCCCGGGAGCAGTACTTC. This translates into CASSLTGAVAGGPREQYF. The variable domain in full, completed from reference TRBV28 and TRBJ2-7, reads DVKVTQSSRYLVKRTGEKVFLECVQDMDHENMFWYRQDPGLGLRLIYFSYDVKMKEKGDIPEGYSVSREKKERFSLILESASTNQTSMYLCASSLTGAVAGGPREQYFGPGTRLTVT.

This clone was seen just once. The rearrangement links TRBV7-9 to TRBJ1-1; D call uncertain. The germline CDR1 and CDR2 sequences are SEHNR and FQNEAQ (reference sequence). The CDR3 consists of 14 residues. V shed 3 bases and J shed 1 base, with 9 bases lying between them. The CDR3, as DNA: TGTGCCAGCAGCTTTGAATCTACGAACACTGAAGCTTTCTTT. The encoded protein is CASSFESTNTEAFF.

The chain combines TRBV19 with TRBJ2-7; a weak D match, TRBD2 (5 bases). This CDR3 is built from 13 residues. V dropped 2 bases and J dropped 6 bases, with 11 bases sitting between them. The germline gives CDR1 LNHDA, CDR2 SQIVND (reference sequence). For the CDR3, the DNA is TGTGCCAGTAGTATAACCGGGATAGCCGAGCAGTACTTC. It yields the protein CASSITGIAEQYF.

The CDR3 DNA reads as TGTGCCAGCAGTGAAGGTGGAACAGACGAGCAGTACTTC. Its translation is CASSEGGTDEQYF. This chain uses TRBV6-1 with TRBJ2-7; D gene unclear. Germline V gene lookup returns CDR1 MNHNS and CDR2 SASEGT. The CDR3 length is 13 residues. V shed 1 base and J shed 5 bases, with 9 bases lying between them.

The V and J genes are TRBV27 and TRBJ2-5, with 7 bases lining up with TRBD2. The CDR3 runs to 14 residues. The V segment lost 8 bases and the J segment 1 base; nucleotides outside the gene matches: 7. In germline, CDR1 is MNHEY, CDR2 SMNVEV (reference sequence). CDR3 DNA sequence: TGTGCCAGCCAATCCTTAGCGGGCCAAGAGACCCAGTACTTC. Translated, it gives CASQSLAGQETQYF.

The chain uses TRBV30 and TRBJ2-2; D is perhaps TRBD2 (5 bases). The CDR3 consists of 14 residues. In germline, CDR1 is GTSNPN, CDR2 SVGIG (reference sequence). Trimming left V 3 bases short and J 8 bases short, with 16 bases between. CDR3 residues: CAWSRGFKDGELFF. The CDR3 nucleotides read TGTGCCTGGAGCCGAGGGTTTAAGGATGGGGAGCTGTTTTTT.

Here the CDR3 DNA reads TGTGCCAGCAGTGGGGGACTTCTAGCTAGCAGAGCAGCAGATACGCAGTATTTT. This encodes CASSGGLLASRAADTQYF. This chain uses TRBV6-1 with TRBJ2-3; a weak D match, TRBD2 (6 bases). V was shortened by 4 bases and J by 4 bases, with 24 bases between the two germline ends. This CDR3 spans 18 amino acids. Germline V lookup: CDR1 MNHNS, CDR2 SASEGT.

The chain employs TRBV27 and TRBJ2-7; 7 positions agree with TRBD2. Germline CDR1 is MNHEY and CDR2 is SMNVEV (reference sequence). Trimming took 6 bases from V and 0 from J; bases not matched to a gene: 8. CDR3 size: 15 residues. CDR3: CASSPEAGSSYEQYF. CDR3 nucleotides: TGTGCCAGCAGCCCAGAAGCGGGGAGCTCCTACGAGCAGTACTTC.

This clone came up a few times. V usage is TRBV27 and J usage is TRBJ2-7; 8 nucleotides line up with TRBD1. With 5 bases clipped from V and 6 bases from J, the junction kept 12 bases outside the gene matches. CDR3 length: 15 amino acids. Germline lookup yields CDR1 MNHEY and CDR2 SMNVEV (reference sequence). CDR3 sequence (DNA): TGTGCCAGCAGTCCTCCGGGACAGGAAATATTCGAGCAGTACTTC. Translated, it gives CASSPPGQEIFEQYF.

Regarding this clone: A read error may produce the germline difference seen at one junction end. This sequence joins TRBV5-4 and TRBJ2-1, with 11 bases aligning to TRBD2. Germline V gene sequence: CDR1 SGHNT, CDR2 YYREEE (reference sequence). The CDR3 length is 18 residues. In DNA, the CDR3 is TGTGCCAGCAGCCATCCCGACCCCCCAACTAGCGGGAGTGATGAGCGGTTCTTC. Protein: CASSHPDPPTSGSDERFF.

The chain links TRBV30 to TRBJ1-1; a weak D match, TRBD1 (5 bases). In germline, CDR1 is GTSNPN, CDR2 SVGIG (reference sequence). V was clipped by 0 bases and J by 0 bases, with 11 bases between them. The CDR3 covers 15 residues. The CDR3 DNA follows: TGTGCCTGGAGTGTACTGGGGCCCATGAACACTGAAGCTTTCTTT. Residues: CAWSVLGPMNTEAFF.

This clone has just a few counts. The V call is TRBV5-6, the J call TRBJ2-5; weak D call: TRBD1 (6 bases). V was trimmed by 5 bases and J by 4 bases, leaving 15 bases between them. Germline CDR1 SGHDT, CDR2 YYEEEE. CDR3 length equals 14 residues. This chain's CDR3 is CASRPDRLRETQYF. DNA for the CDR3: TGTGCCAGCAGACCAGACAGGCTTAGAGAGACCCAGTACTTC.

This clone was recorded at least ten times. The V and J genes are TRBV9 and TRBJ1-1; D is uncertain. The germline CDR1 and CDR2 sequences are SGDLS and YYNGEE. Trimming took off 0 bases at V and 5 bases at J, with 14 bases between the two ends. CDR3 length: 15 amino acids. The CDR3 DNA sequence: TGTGCCAGCAGCGTAGAGTTGGGATCGGGGACTGAAGCTTTCTTT. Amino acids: CASSVELGSGTEAFF. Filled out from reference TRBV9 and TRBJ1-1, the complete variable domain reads DSGVTQTPKHLITATGQRVTLRCSPRSGDLSVYWYQQSLDQGLQFLIQYYNGEERAKGNILERFSAQQFPDLHSELNLSSLELGDSALYFCASSVELGSGTEAFFGQGTRLTVV.

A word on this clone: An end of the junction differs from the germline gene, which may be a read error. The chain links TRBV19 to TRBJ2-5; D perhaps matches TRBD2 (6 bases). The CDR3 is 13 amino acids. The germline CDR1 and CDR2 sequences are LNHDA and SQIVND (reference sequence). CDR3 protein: CASSMGGDAPFNF. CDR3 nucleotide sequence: TGTGCCAGTAGTATGGGCGGGGACGCTCCCTTTAACTTC.

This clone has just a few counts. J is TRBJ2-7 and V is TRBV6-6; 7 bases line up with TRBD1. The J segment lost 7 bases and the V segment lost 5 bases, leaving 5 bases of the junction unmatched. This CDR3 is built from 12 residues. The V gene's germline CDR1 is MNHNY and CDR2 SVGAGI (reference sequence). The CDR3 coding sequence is TGTGCCAGCAGTGAGGGGGCGAGGGAGCAGTACTTC. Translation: CASSEGAREQYF.

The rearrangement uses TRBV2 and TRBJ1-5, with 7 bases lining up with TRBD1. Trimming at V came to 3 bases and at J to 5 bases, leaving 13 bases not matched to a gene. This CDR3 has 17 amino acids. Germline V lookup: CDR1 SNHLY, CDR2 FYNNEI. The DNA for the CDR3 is TGTGCCAGCAGTGACCCAGGGGGGAAATTTGACCATCAGCCCCAGCATTTT. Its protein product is CASSDPGGKFDHQPQHF.